The 2 T cell receptor beta chains reported below all come from one sample, sequenced in a study of blood T cell repertoires in COVID-19. Assay used: immunoSEQ multiplex PCR; TCRdb lists only in-frame clones, some missing. This sample yields about 210,000 clones, of which roughly 90% are seen a single time; 6.5% to 9.5% belongs to the top ten. Sequencing was carried out using PBMCs or T cells enriched from blood (not recorded which). The receptor set was obtained from a woman younger than 30 who had recovered from COVID-19.

The CDR3 DNA reads TGTGCCAGCAGCCTAGGGGGCAAAGGCTACACCTTC. Its protein is CASSLGGKGYTF. The V gene is TRBV21-1, the J gene TRBJ1-2; the table's D gene call, TRBD1, was not cross checked with the DNA. TRBV21-1 is marked as a pseudogene. This CDR3 is built from 12 residues.

The chain carries TRBV4-1 and TRBJ2-3; 8 positions match TRBD2. The V segment lost 1 base and the J segment 2 bases; nucleotides outside the gene matches: 5. CDR3 size: 16 residues. CDR1 and CDR2 from the germline V gene are MGHRA and YSYEKL. CDR3 sequence reads: CASSQGAGGLTDTQYF. In nucleotides, the CDR3 is TGCGCCAGCAGCCAAGGGGCGGGGGGTCTCACAGATACGCAGTATTTT.